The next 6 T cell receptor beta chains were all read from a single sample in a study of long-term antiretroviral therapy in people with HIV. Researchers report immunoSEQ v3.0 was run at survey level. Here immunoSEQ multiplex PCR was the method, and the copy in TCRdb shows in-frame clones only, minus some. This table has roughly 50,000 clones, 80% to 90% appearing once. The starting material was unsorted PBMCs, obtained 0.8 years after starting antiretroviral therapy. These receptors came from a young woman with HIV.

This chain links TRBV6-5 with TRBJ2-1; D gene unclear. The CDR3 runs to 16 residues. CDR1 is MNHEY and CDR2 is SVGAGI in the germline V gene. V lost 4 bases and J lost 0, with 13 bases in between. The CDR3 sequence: CASSSPPGRSYNEQFF. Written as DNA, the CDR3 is TGTGCCAGCAGTTCCCCACCCGGACGCTCCTACAATGAGCAGTTCTTC.

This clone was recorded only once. CDR3 coding DNA: TGTGCCAGCAGCTTCCCGGGACTCCTGAGCTCCTACGAGCAGTACTTC. This sequence encodes CASSFPGLLSSYEQYF. This rearrangement joins TRBV7-2 to TRBJ2-7; a weak D match, TRBD2 (6 bases). V was cut by 3 bases and J by 0 bases, with 15 bases left in between. The CDR3 is 16 residues long. The germline V gene has CDR1 SGHTA and CDR2 FQGNSA.

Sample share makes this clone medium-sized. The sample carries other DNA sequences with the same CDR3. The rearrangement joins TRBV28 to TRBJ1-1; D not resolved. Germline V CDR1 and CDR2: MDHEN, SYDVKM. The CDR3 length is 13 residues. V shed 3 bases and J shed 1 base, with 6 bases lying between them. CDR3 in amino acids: CASSLGRNTEAFF. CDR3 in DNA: TGTGCCAGCAGTTTGGGTAGGAACACTGAAGCTTTCTTT.

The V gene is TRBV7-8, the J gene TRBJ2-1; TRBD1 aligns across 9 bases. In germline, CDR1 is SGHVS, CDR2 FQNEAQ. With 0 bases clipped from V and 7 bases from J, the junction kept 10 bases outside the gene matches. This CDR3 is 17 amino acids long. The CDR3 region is CASSLAGTGMLGNEQFF. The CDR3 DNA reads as TGTGCCAGCAGCTTAGCCGGGACAGGGATGTTAGGGAATGAGCAGTTCTTC.

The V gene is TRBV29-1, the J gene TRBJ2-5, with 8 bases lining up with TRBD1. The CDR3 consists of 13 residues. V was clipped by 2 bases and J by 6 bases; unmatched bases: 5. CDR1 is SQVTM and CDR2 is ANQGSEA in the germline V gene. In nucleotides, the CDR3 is TGCAGCGTTGAAACAGGGGGTAGGAAGACCCAGTACTTC. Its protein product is CSVETGGRKTQYF.

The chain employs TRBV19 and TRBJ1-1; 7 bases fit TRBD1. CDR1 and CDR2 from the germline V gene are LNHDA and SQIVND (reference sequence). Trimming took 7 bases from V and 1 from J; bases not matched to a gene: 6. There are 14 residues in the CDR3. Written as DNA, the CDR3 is TGTGCCAGTAAGATCCAGGGGGGGAACACTGAAGCTTTCTTT. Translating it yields CASKIQGGNTEAFF. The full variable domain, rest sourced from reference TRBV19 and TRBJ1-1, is DGGITQSPKYLFRKEGQNVTLSCEQNLNHDAMYWYRQDPGQGLRLIYYSQIVNDFQKGDIAEGYSVSREKKESFPLTVTSAQKNPTAFYLCASKIQGGNTEAFFGQGTRLTVV.